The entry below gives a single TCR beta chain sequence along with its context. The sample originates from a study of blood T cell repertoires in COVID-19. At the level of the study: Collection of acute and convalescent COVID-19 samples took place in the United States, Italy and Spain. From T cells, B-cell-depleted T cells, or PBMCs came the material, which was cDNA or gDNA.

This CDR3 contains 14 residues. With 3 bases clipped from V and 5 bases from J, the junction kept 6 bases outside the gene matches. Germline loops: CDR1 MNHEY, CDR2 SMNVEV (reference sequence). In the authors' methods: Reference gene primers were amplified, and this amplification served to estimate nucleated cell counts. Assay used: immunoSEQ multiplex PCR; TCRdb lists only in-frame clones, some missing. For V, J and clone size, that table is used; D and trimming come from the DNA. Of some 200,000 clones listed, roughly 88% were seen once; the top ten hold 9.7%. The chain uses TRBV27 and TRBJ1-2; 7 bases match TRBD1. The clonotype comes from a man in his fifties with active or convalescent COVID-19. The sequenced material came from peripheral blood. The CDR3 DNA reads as TGTGCCAGCAGTTTCAGGGGGGAATATTATGGCTACACCTTC. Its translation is CASSFRGEYYGYTF.